The clone carrying this T cell receptor beta chain was recorded a few times. The data were obtained in a study of blood T cell repertoires in COVID-19. Study background: T cells, B-cell-depleted T cells, or PBMCs supplied cDNA or gDNA.

Profiling relied on immunoSEQ multiplex PCR, and the TCRdb table lists in-frame clones only, not all of them. Of roughly 240,000 clones listed, about 80% were seen once; the top ten hold approximately 3.8%. Exposed participants encountered a COVID-19 case during the 2 weeks preceding study entry. CDR3 length: 17 residues. Unmatched junction bases numbered 7, after V lost 2 bases and J lost 4 bases. Germline V gene sequence: CDR1 LGHDT, CDR2 YNNKEL (reference sequence). This TCR was sampled from a middle-aged woman who had been exposed to COVID-19. The specimen was PBMCs or T cells enriched from blood (not recorded which). This rearrangement joins TRBV3-1 (or the pseudogene TRBV3-2) to TRBJ2-2; the match to TRBD2 covers 10 bases. The CDR3: CASSQRSGGAGTGELFF. The CDR3 nucleotides read TGTGCCAGCAGCCAAAGGAGCGGGGGGGCCGGCACCGGGGAGCTGTTTTTT.